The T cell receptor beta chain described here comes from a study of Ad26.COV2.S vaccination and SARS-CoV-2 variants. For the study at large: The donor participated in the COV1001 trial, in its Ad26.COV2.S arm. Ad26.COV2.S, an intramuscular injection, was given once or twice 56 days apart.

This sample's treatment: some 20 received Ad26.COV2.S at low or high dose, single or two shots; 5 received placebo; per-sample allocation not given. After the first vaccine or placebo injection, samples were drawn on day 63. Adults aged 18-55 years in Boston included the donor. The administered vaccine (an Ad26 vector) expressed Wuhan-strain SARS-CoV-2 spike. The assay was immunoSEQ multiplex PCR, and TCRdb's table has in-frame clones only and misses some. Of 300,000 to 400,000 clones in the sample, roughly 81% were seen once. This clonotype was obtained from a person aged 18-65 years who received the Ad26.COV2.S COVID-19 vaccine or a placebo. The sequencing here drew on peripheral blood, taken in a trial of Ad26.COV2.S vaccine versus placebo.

The CDR3 protein is CASSQGQGAYGYTF. The CDR3 bases are TGTGCCAGCAGCCAAGGACAGGGGGCGTATGGCTACACCTTC. V usage is TRBV14 and J usage is TRBJ1-2; 10 nucleotides align to TRBD1. This CDR3 comprises 14 residues. Germline V gene lookup returns CDR1 SGHDN and CDR2 FVKESK. V gave up 1 base and J gave up 5 bases; unmatched junction bases: 1.